This T cell receptor beta chain comes out of a study of blood T cell repertoires in COVID-19. Whole-study context: T cells, B-cell-depleted T cells, or PBMCs provided the cDNA or gDNA that served as material.

The table lists this clone with a count of one. Germline CDR1 SGHDT, CDR2 YYEEEE. V was trimmed by 8 bases and J by 7 bases, leaving 18 bases between them. This CDR3 contains 13 residues. The authors' processing: Reference gene primer amplification in the assay estimated nucleated cell counts. The data were produced by immunoSEQ multiplex PCR, yet TCRdb's version contains in-frame clones alone and is incomplete. The DNA gave D and trimming, while V, J and clone size come from that table. The repertoire holds 26,000 or so clones, with 92% as singletons. The sequencing sample was made of peripheral blood. The chain has TRBV5-6 and TRBJ2-5; D is perhaps TRBD2 (5 bases). This clonotype originated in a human donor in a cohort sampled during active COVID-19. CDR3: CASLLLRAGTQYF. CDR3 DNA sequence: TGTGCCAGTTTGCTTTTGAGGGCTGGGACCCAGTACTTC.